Shown below are 22 T cell receptor beta chains from a single sample sequenced in a study of blood T cell repertoires in COVID-19. The assay was immunoSEQ multiplex PCR, and TCRdb's table has in-frame clones only and misses some. The sample holds 150,000 or so clones; roughly 83% are singletons and the top ten take 9% to 13%. Specimen: peripheral blood. The receptors were gathered from a woman in her sixties or seventies with COVID-19, enrolled during active disease.

The V and J genes are TRBV7-3 and TRBJ1-5; tentative D call: TRBD1 (6 bases). The CDR3 has 13 residues. CDR1 and CDR2 (germline): SGHTA, FQGTGA. The V and J ends lost 1 base and 7 bases respectively, with 8 bases between them. The CDR3 nucleotides are TGTGCCAGCAGCTTAATTGGGGGCCAGCCCCAGCATTTT. Translating it yields CASSLIGGQPQHF.

The chain joins TRBV12-5 to TRBJ1-5, with unresolved D. Germline lookup yields CDR1 LGHNT and CDR2 FRNRAP. V gave up 7 bases and J gave up 1 base, with 8 bases separating them. The CDR3 sequence is 13 residues long. CDR3 DNA: TGTGCTAGTGTGGAACAGAGCAATCAGCCCCAGCATTTT. Translated: CASVEQSNQPQHF.

V is TRBV9 and J is TRBJ1-5, with TRBD1 as a possible D gene (5 bases). The CDR3 sequence is 15 residues long. CDR1 and CDR2 (germline): SGDLS, YYNGEE. V was cut by 3 bases and J by 0 bases, with 10 bases left in between. The CDR3 loop is CASSGGEYSNQPQHF. The DNA for the CDR3 is TGTGCCAGCAGCGGGGGCGAATATAGCAATCAGCCCCAGCATTTT.

The rearrangement uses TRBV6-2 or TRBV6-3 and TRBJ1-2, with 8 nucleotides matching TRBD1. CDR1 is MNHEY, CDR2 SVGEGT, per germline. The CDR3 runs 15 residues. V shed 2 bases, J shed 8 bases, and the junction held 10 bases outside the gene matches. The CDR3 DNA is TGTGCCAGCAGTTACGGATCACAGGGGGTACGGGGCTACACCTTC. Its protein is CASSYGSQGVRGYTF.

The rearrangement links TRBV5-4 to TRBJ1-1, with TRBD1 as a possible D gene (5 bases). Germline V gene data show CDR1 as SGHNT and CDR2 as YYREEE (reference sequence). The V and J ends lost 1 base and 4 bases respectively, with 17 bases between them. The CDR3 spans 16 residues. In DNA form, the CDR3 reads TGTGCCAGCAGCTTGCTTTTGGGCCGGGGGAGCACTGAAGCTTTCTTT. Protein product: CASSLLLGRGSTEAFF.

CDR3 sequence: CASSLYGESQHF. DNA for the CDR3: TGTGCCAGCAGCTTATATGGAGAGTCCCAGCATTTT. This chain links TRBV7-2 with TRBJ1-5; D is unresolved. CDR1 and CDR2 (germline): SGHTA, FQGNSA. V was shortened by 2 bases and J by 11 bases, with 10 bases between the two germline ends. The CDR3 is 12 amino acids.

For the CDR3, the DNA is TGTGCCACTTACAGGGGGACTGAAAAACTGTTTTTT. Its translation: CATYRGTEKLFF. V usage is TRBV6-5 and J usage is TRBJ1-4, with 8 bases matching TRBD1. CDR1 and CDR2 from the germline V gene are MNHEY and SVGAGI. V gave up 10 bases and J gave up 7 bases; unmatched junction bases: 5. CDR3 length: 12 residues.

V is TRBV6-1 and J is TRBJ2-1; D remains unclear. V lost 3 bases to trimming and J lost 6 bases, with 6 bases between them. Looked up from germline, CDR1 is MNHNS and CDR2 is SASEGT. This CDR3 contains 12 residues. The CDR3 DNA follows: TGTGCCAGCAGTGATCCGTTCAATGAGCAGTTCTTC. It yields the protein CASSDPFNEQFF.

In DNA form, the CDR3 reads TGTGCCAGCAGCCAAGTTGAGGCCAGAGCAGAGACCCAGTACTTC. Translating it yields CASSQVEARAETQYF. This chain connects TRBV4-2 to TRBJ2-5; no clear D gene. From germline, CDR1 is LGHNA and CDR2 YNFKEQ. The CDR3 sequence is 15 residues long. V was trimmed by 1 base and J by 4 bases, leaving 13 bases between them.

V usage is TRBV9 and J usage is TRBJ2-2; 12 nucleotides agree with TRBD2. The V and J ends lost 1 base and 4 bases, in that order; junction bases with no gene match: 5. CDR1 is SGDLS and CDR2 is YYNGEE in the germline V gene. The length of the CDR3 is 17 residues. The CDR3 DNA reads TGTGCCAGCAGCGTACAACTAGCGGGAGGAAGCACCGGGGAGCTGTTTTTT. Protein sequence: CASSVQLAGGSTGELFF.

The chain joins TRBV24-1 to TRBJ1-2, with 8 nucleotides matching TRBD1. CDR1 is KGHDR, CDR2 SFDVKD, per germline. V trimming: 2 bases; J trimming: 6 bases; junction bases outside the gene matches: 7. The CDR3 contains 15 residues. CDR3 coding DNA: TGTGCCACCAGTGATTGGAGGCAGGGGGCTGATGGCTACACCTTC. Its translation is CATSDWRQGADGYTF.

This chain links TRBV2 with TRBJ1-6; D gene uncertain. Germline V gene data show CDR1 as SNHLY and CDR2 as FYNNEI. This CDR3 has 17 amino acids. V lost 5 bases and J 7 bases, leaving 21 bases between the germline ends. The CDR3, as DNA: TGTGCCAGCAGTATCACCGGGAACACCTCGAGGAATTCACCCCTCCACTTT. It translates to CASSITGNTSRNSPLHF.

The chain employs TRBV19 and TRBJ1-1; 10 bases are shared with TRBD1. The CDR3 length is 16 residues. V shed 6 bases and J 4 bases; nucleotides not matched to a gene: 11. Germline V CDR1 and CDR2: LNHDA, SQIVND (reference sequence). Written as DNA, the CDR3 is TGTGCCAGTAGGGCGACAGGGGGCCGGCTAGGCACTGAAGCTTTCTTT. It translates to CASRATGGRLGTEAFF.

The V call is TRBV12-3 or TRBV12-4, the J call TRBJ2-1; D is perhaps TRBD2 (6 bases). The CDR3 spans 13 residues. V lost 2 bases, J lost 9 bases, and 11 bases lay in between. The CDR3 region is CASSLPGVPEQFF. CDR3 DNA sequence: TGTGCCAGCAGTTTACCGGGAGTCCCTGAGCAGTTCTTC.

Comment on this clone: Distinct nucleotide sequences in the sample also encode this CDR3. V gene TRBV3-1 (or the pseudogene TRBV3-2) combines with J gene TRBJ2-7, with 13 bases matching TRBD2. Germline V gives CDR1 LGHDT, CDR2 YNNKEL (reference sequence). V dropped 4 bases and J dropped 3; count of bases not matched to a gene: 3. CDR3 length: 15 amino acids. CDR3 DNA sequence: TGTGCCAGCAGCCTAAGGACTAGCGGGAGCTACGAGCAGTACTTC. Residues: CASSLRTSGSYEQYF.

The rearrangement joins TRBV9 to TRBJ2-7; 9 nucleotides agree with TRBD1. Trimming took 4 bases from V and 2 from J; bases not matched to a gene: 10. The CDR3 has 16 amino acids. CDR1 is SGDLS, CDR2 YYNGEE, per germline. This chain's CDR3 is CASSPTAGQGTYEQYF. The CDR3 nucleotides are TGTGCCAGCAGCCCAACGGCGGGACAGGGCACCTACGAGCAGTACTTC.

The gene calls are TRBV5-1 and TRBJ1-2, with D uncertain. CDR3 length: 15 residues. CDR1 is SGHRS, CDR2 YFSETQ, per germline. V was trimmed by 0 bases and J by 0 bases, leaving 9 bases between them. The CDR3 sequence: CASSLASGPNYGYTF. The CDR3 DNA sequence: TGCGCCAGCAGCTTGGCCTCAGGTCCTAACTATGGCTACACCTTC.

This clone was found a few times. The chain recombines TRBV11-2 with TRBJ2-4, with D possibly TRBD2 on 5 matching bases. Trimming pared 1 base from V and 4 bases from J, leaving 8 bases between. Germline CDR1 reads SGHAT; CDR2 reads FQNNGV. This CDR3 has 14 residues. The CDR3: CASSLAGGKNIQYF. CDR3 in DNA: TGTGCCAGCAGCTTAGCGGGCGGGAAAAACATTCAGTACTTC.

The sample holds a few counts of this clone. The chain has TRBV27 and TRBJ2-7, with 8 bases identical to TRBD1. The CDR3 is 15 residues long. Germline CDR1 reads MNHEY; CDR2 reads SMNVEV (reference sequence). J gave up 4 bases and V 2 bases, and 7 bases lay outside the gene matches. CDR3 DNA: TGTGCCAGCAGTTTAACCGGGACAGGTCTGTACGAGCAGTACGTC. This gives the protein CASSLTGTGLYEQYV.

V usage is TRBV12-3 or TRBV12-4 and J usage is TRBJ2-5; D unresolved. CDR3 length equals 13 residues. Trimming stripped 1 base from V and 5 bases from J, with 8 bases between. CDR3 nucleotides: TGTGCCAGCAGTTTAGACCTCGAGGAGACCCAGTACTTC. Its protein product is CASSLDLEETQYF.

V gene TRBV30 combines with J gene TRBJ2-2; TRBD2 matches at 13 bases. The CDR3 length is 18 residues. The trim removed 0 bases at V and 5 bases at J, leaving 9 bases unmatched. In germline, CDR1 is GTSNPN, CDR2 SVGIG (reference sequence). This chain's CDR3 is CAWSVPQLAGGPTGELFF. In nucleotides, the CDR3 is TGTGCCTGGAGTGTTCCCCAACTAGCGGGGGGGCCTACCGGGGAGCTGTTTTTT.

The chain couples TRBV9 to TRBJ2-7; 10 positions match TRBD1. V shed 0 bases and J 6 bases; nucleotides not matched to a gene: 6. Looked up from germline, CDR1 is SGDLS and CDR2 is YYNGEE. The CDR3 runs 15 residues. In DNA form, the CDR3 reads TGTGCCAGCAGCGTAGGGGGACAGGGGACGAGCGAGCAGTACTTC. This gives the protein CASSVGGQGTSEQYF. The complete variable domain, with remaining parts taken from reference TRBV9 and TRBJ2-7, reads DSGVTQTPKHLITATGQRVTLRCSPRSGDLSVYWYQQSLDQGLQFLIQYYNGEERAKGNILERFSAQQFPDLHSELNLSSLELGDSALYFCASSVGGQGTSEQYFGPGTRLTVT.